This T cell receptor (beta chain) was sequenced for a study of blood T cell repertoires in COVID-19. Study-level information: From the United States, Italy and Spain came samples of acute and convalescent COVID-19. Sources were T cells, B-cell-depleted T cells, or PBMCs; the material itself was cDNA or gDNA.

The ends were cut back, 3 bases at V and 8 bases at J, with 20 bases in the middle. The germline V gene has CDR1 SGDLS and CDR2 YYNGEE. The CDR3 loop spans 15 amino acids. The protocol was immunoSEQ multiplex PCR, while the TCRdb copy is restricted to in-frame clones and leaves out a portion. In the table there are 200,000 to 250,000 clones, 75% to 90% of which are singletons. Recruitment covered 25 or so US areas and drew participants whose ages spanned 18 to 89 years. Participants had their cohort set by participant-reported clinical history. The TCR originated in a woman aged 25 to 45 who had been exposed to COVID-19. The sample consisted of PBMCs or T cells enriched from blood (not recorded which). J is TRBJ1-2 and V is TRBV9; D remains ambiguous. The CDR3 sequence is CASSGDRGESLGYTF. In nucleotides, the CDR3 is TGTGCCAGCAGCGGCGATCGGGGTGAGTCGCTCGGCTACACCTTC.